This is a list of T cell receptor beta chains from one sample in a study of blood T cell repertoires in COVID-19. Only in-frame clones appear in the TCRdb table, and some are missing; sequencing was by immunoSEQ multiplex PCR. The table has about 140,000 clones, around 87% seen once. Input material: PBMCs or T cells enriched from blood (not recorded which). The origin of the receptors is a man aged 60 to 69 who had recovered from COVID-19. CDR3s include the opening cysteine and the closing phenylalanine or tryptophan. D genes are given only for firm matches. For some rows the clone size is stated as once, few or many, or as a class when expanded; others skip it.

V gene,D gene,CDR3 length,clone size,J gene,CDR3 DNA,CDR3 protein
TRBV27,NA,12,NA,TRBJ2-7,TGTGCCAGCAAAGGGGCAGCCTACGAGCAGTACTTC,CASKGAAYEQYF
TRBV10-3,TRBD1,14,NA,TRBJ2-3,TGTGCCACGGGGCTGACAGGGGAGGCAGATACGCAGTATTTT,CATGLTGEADTQYF
TRBV5-1,NA,15,once,TRBJ1-1,TGCGCCAGCAGCTTGGCAGGCATCCTGAACACTGAAGCTTTCTTT,CASSLAGILNTEAFF
TRBV28,NA,15,NA,TRBJ2-1,TGTGCCAGCAGTCCATCCGGGATCTCCTACAATGAGCAGTTCTTC,CASSPSGISYNEQFF
TRBV3-1/TRBV3-2,NA,15,NA,TRBJ1-6,TGTGCCAGCAGCCAAGATGGACTCGATAATTCACCCCTCCACTTT,CASSQDGLDNSPLHF
TRBV27,NA,14,NA,TRBJ2-6,TGTGCCAGCAGTCAGTATAGCTGGGCCAACGTCCTGACTTTC,CASSQYSWANVLTF
TRBV6-5,TRBD2,15,NA,TRBJ2-2,TGTGCCAGCACTGTCCAGCGGGAGGGTACCGGGGAGCTGTTTTTT,CASTVQREGTGELFF
TRBV2,NA,13,NA,TRBJ1-1,TGTGCCAGCAGTGATGGGCCAGGCACTGAAGCTTTCTTT,CASSDGPGTEAFF
TRBV6-5,NA,13,NA,TRBJ1-2,TGTGCCAGCGAGGACAGCTTTAACTATGGCTACACCTTC,CASEDSFNYGYTF
TRBV4-1,TRBD1,15,NA,TRBJ1-2,TGCGCCAGCAGCCAAGGGACAGGGGAGGGCTATGGCTACACCTTC,CASSQGTGEGYGYTF
TRBV2,TRBD1,15,NA,TRBJ1-6,TGTGCCAGCAGGACCGGGACAGGCCTTTATTCACCCCTCCACTTT,CASRTGTGLYSPLHF
TRBV5-4,TRBD1,15,NA,TRBJ2-7,TGTGCCAGCAGCCTCGGGGGACAGGGGGCCCTGGAGCAGTACTTC,CASSLGGQGALEQYF
TRBV3-1/TRBV3-2,NA,15,NA,TRBJ2-7,TGTGCCAGCAGCCAAGATGAGGCCCGCTCCTACGAGCAGTACTTC,CASSQDEARSYEQYF
TRBV28,TRBD2,18,NA,TRBJ2-2,TGTGCCAGCAGTTTAAGGCGGCTAGCGGGAGTAGACACCGGGGAGCTGTTTTTT,CASSLRRLAGVDTGELFF
TRBV10-2,TRBD1,13,few,TRBJ1-2,TGCGCCAGCACTTGGGACAGGTTTTATGGCTACACCTTC,CASTWDRFYGYTF
TRBV7-8,TRBD2,20,once,TRBJ2-1,TGTGCCAGCAGCTTAGTATCCCCCGGACTAGCGGGAGGGGGCTACAATGAGCAGTTCTTC,CASSLVSPGLAGGGYNEQFF
TRBV20-1,TRBD1,10,NA,TRBJ1-1,TGCAGTGCTAGACCGGACAGGGCTTTCTTT,CSARPDRAFF
TRBV27,TRBD1,15,once,TRBJ1-6,TGTGCCAGCAGTTTATGGGCAGGGGGGACCGCACCCCTCCACTTT,CASSLWAGGTAPLHF
TRBV5-6,TRBD1,13,NA,TRBJ2-7,TGTGCCAGCAGCTGGGACAGGGCCTACGAGCAGTACTTC,CASSWDRAYEQYF
TRBV21-1,NA,13,NA,TRBJ2-1,TGTGCCAGCAGCCTATTGTTATCCAGGGAGCAGTTCTTC,CASSLLLSREQFF